Presented here are 19 T cell receptor beta chains from one specimen sequenced in a study of T-cell memory formation after mild COVID-19. TCRdb passed the 5' RACE reads through MiXCR, listing each CDR3 protein once. The sample contains about 180,000 distinct CDR3 sequences, approximately 17% of which appear only once. The specimen was PBMCs or a T cell subset sorted from them (not recorded which). The receptor set was obtained from a man aged 18 to 30 who had mild COVID-19 (a few samples of this study predate the infection). Cell type and time point are not known.

This clonotype was picked up one time. V usage is TRBV24-1 and J usage is TRBJ2-3; D gene ambiguous. This CDR3 comprises 13 residues. V lost 4 bases and J lost 11, with 15 bases in between. Germline V gene lookup returns CDR1 KGHDR and CDR2 SFDVKD. The CDR3 loop is CATSDSVQMGQYF. CDR3 bases: TGTGCCACCAGTGACTCCGTCCAGATGGGGCAGTATTTT.

The chain links TRBV20-1 to TRBJ1-1; the D gene is possibly TRBD1 (5 bases). The CDR3 consists of 14 residues. Trimming removed 6 bases from V and 0 bases from J, with 14 bases in between. The germline gives CDR1 DFQATT, CDR2 SNEGSKA (reference sequence). Here the CDR3 reads CSAPPGRMNTEAFF. In DNA, the CDR3 is TGCAGTGCCCCGCCGGGGCGGATGAACACTGAAGCTTTCTTT.

The rearrangement uses TRBV7-8 and TRBJ2-7; D is possibly TRBD1 (5 bases). The CDR3 loop spans 15 amino acids. The germline CDR1 and CDR2 sequences are SGHVS and FQNEAQ. V was cut by 0 bases and J by 2 bases, with 11 bases left in between. The DNA for the CDR3 is TGTGCCAGCAGCTTAGCGCGAGACAGAGCCTACGAGCAGTACGTC. Its protein product is CASSLARDRAYEQYV.

This clonotype showed up just a few times. This chain joins TRBV18 and TRBJ1-1; D not resolved. The CDR3 is 14 amino acids. The ends were cut back, 3 bases at V and 8 bases at J, with 16 bases in the middle. CDR1 KGHSH and CDR2 LQKENI come from the germline V gene. In nucleotides, the CDR3 is TGTGCCAGCTCACCCTATCTATCAGGCGACGAAGCTTTCTTT. The encoded protein is CASSPYLSGDEAFF.

This sequence joins TRBV7-2 and TRBJ1-5; no firm D call. V lost 1 base to trimming and J lost 5 bases, with 9 bases between them. Germline CDR1 SGHTA, CDR2 FQGNSA. The CDR3 extends over 14 amino acids. As DNA, the CDR3 is TGTGCCAGCAGCTTAGGTGGTCAGGATCAGCCCCAGCATTTT. This codes for CASSLGGQDQPQHF.

The chain is built from TRBV7-2 and TRBJ1-1; no firm D call. The CDR3 runs to 14 residues. Germline V lookup: CDR1 SGHTA, CDR2 FQGNSA. The V end was cut by 2 bases, the J end by 5 bases, with 12 bases between. CDR3 DNA sequence: TGTGCCAGCAGCTTAACTAAAGCGGCGACTGAAGCTTTCTTT. As protein: CASSLTKAATEAFF.

The chain joins TRBV12-3 or TRBV12-4 to TRBJ1-1, with D uncertain. The CDR3 has 14 residues. V was cut by 2 bases and J by 1 base, with 8 bases left in between. CDR3 amino acids: CASSLHHGNTEAFF. CDR3 in DNA: TGTGCCAGCAGTTTACATCACGGGAACACTGAAGCTTTCTTT.

This CDR3 reads CASSQGTGTDEQYF. In DNA, the CDR3 is TGTGCCAGCAGCCAGGGGACAGGGACGGACGAGCAGTACTTC. The gene calls are TRBV4-2 and TRBJ2-7; 9 bases line up with TRBD1. Trimming removed 3 bases from V and 5 bases from J; junction bases left unmatched: 5. Germline V CDR1 and CDR2: LGHNA, YNFKEQ. The CDR3 covers 14 residues.

The genes are TRBV5-5 and TRBJ1-4; D is uncertain. V lost 4 bases to trimming and J lost 0 bases, with 13 bases between them. This CDR3 spans 16 amino acids. CDR1 and CDR2 (germline): SGHKS, YYEKEE (reference sequence). This chain's CDR3 is CASSIVGIATNEKLFF. The CDR3 DNA sequence: TGTGCCAGCAGCATAGTCGGCATTGCAACTAATGAAAAACTGTTTTTT.

This chain links TRBV6-5 with TRBJ1-1; D remains ambiguous. The CDR3 covers 15 residues. V gave up 4 bases and J gave up 0 bases, with 12 bases separating them. Germline values: CDR1 MNHEY, CDR2 SVGAGI. The CDR3: CASSSSRALNTEAFF. The DNA of the CDR3 is TGTGCCAGCAGTTCCTCCCGGGCTTTGAACACTGAAGCTTTCTTT.

There are a few counts of this clonotype. J is TRBJ2-3 and V is TRBV7-8, with D unclear. CDR1 and CDR2 (germline): SGHVS, FQNEAQ. The CDR3 sequence is 18 residues long. The V end was cut by 4 bases, the J end by 0 bases, with 20 bases between. The CDR3, as DNA: TGTGCCAGCAGCTCCCGACGAGTGACATATTCTAGCACAGATACGCAGTATTTT. This codes for CASSSRRVTYSSTDTQYF. The full variable domain, completed using reference TRBV7-8 and TRBJ2-3, is GAGVSQSPRYKVAKRGQDVALRCDPISGHVSLFWYQQALGQGPEFLTYFQNEAQLDKSGLPSDRFFAERPEGSVSTLKIQRTQQEDSAVYLCASSSRRVTYSSTDTQYFGPGTRLTVL.

This clonotype was observed a few times. This chain links TRBV7-9 with TRBJ2-2; a weak D match, TRBD1 (5 bases). V shed 5 bases and J shed 10 bases, with 23 bases lying between them. The CDR3 consists of 16 residues. Germline V lookup: CDR1 SEHNR, CDR2 FQNEAQ (reference sequence). This CDR3 reads CASSRRQVPGALELFF. In DNA, the CDR3 is TGTGCCAGCAGCCGTCGTCAGGTCCCTGGGGCATTGGAGCTGTTTTTT.

This clonotype was picked up many times. This chain uses TRBV27 with TRBJ1-1; 7 nucleotides line up with TRBD1. The CDR3 spans 16 residues. Trimming at V came to 10 bases and at J to 0 bases, leaving 14 bases not matched to a gene. Per germline, CDR1 MNHEY and CDR2 SMNVEV (reference sequence). The CDR3 coding sequence is TGTGCCACCTCTGCCCGGAAGGGGGCCATGAACACTGAAGCTTTCTTT. This sequence encodes CATSARKGAMNTEAFF.

The chain has TRBV7-3 and TRBJ2-7; the D gene could be TRBD1 or TRBD2 (7 bases each). CDR1 SGHTA and CDR2 FQGTGA come from the germline V gene. This CDR3 has 15 amino acids. V dropped 1 base and J dropped 2 bases, with 12 bases sitting between them. Here the CDR3 reads CASSLRGGTAYEQYV. The DNA of the CDR3 is TGTGCCAGCAGCTTAAGGGGGGGGACAGCCTACGAGCAGTACGTC.

In its sample, this clonotype was seen a few times. The rearrangement uses TRBV20-1 and TRBJ1-5, with D perhaps matching TRBD1 (5 bases). The ends were cut back, 2 bases at V and 7 bases at J, with 12 bases in the middle. The CDR3 totals 13 residues. Germline V lookup: CDR1 DFQATT, CDR2 SNEGSKA (reference sequence). CDR3 loop: CSARPQGGQPQHF. CDR3 coding DNA: TGCAGTGCTAGACCCCAGGGAGGCCAGCCCCAGCATTTT.

The V and J genes are TRBV6-5 and TRBJ2-1; TRBD2 aligns across 8 bases. The V gene end was trimmed by 4 bases and the J gene end by 8 bases; junction bases not matched to a gene: 19. CDR3 length equals 18 residues. Per germline, CDR1 MNHEY and CDR2 SVGAGI. CDR3 in DNA: TGTGCCAGCAGTTCTCCCGGCGGGACTAGTTCAAAATCCGATGAGCAGTTCTTC. It is translated as CASSSPGGTSSKSDEQFF.

This clonotype was detected a few times. The V and J genes are TRBV7-2 and TRBJ2-5; the D gene could be TRBD1 or TRBD2 (5 bases each). Trimming took off 8 bases at V and 1 base at J, with 17 bases between the two ends. CDR3 length: 15 amino acids. Germline V lookup: CDR1 SGHTA, CDR2 FQGNSA. The CDR3 coding sequence is TGTGCCAGCGGCCTTAGTTGGGGGTTCCAAGAGACCCAGTACTTC. Translation: CASGLSWGFQETQYF.

This chain links TRBV20-1 with TRBJ2-7; D not certain. The V gene's germline CDR1 is DFQATT and CDR2 SNEGSKA (reference sequence). The CDR3 is 10 residues long. The ends were cut back, 3 bases at V and 5 bases at J, with 5 bases in the middle. The CDR3 DNA follows: TGCAGTGCTAGCCGTGACGAGCAGTACTTC. Amino acid sequence: CSASRDEQYF.

This clonotype was seen more than once but under ten times. V and J are TRBV20-1 and TRBJ1-1, with D possibly being TRBD1 (5 bases). The V end was cut by 4 bases, the J end by 6 bases, with 18 bases between. This CDR3 is built from 14 residues. Germline CDR1 is DFQATT and CDR2 is SNEGSKA (reference sequence). CDR3: CSAILPTRAPEAFF. The CDR3 DNA is TGCAGTGCTATCCTCCCCACCAGGGCCCCTGAAGCTTTCTTT.